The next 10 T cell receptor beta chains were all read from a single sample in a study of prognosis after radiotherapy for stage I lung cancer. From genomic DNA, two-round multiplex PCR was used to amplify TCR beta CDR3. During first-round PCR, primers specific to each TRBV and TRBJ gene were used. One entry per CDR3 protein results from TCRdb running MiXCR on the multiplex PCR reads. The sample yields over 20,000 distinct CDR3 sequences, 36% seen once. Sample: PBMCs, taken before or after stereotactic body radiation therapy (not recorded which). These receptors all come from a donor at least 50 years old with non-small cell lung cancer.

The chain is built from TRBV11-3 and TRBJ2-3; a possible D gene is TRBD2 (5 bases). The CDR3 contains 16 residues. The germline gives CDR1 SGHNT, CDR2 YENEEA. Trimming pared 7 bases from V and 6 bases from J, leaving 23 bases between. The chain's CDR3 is CASIPCGFAGVDTQYF. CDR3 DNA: TGTGCCAGCATCCCCTGTGGTTTTGCCGGGGTGGATACGCAGTATTTT.

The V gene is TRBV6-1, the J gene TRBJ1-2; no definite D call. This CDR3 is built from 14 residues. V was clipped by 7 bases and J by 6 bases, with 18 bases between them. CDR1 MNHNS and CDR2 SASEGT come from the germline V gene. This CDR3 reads CASTGPIGRNGYTF. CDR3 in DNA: TGTGCCAGCACGGGCCCGATTGGACGGAATGGCTACACCTTC.

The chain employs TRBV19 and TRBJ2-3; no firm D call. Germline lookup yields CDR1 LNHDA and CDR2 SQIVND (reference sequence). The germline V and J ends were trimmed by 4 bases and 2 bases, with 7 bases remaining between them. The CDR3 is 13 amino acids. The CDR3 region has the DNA TGTGCCAGTAGTAACGGATACACAGATACGCAGTATTTT. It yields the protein CASSNGYTDTQYF.

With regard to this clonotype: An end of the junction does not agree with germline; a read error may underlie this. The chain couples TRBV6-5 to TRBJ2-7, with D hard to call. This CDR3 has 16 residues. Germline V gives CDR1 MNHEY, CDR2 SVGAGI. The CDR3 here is CASIYSNYRVCYEQYF. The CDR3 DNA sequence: TGTGCCAGCATTTACTCTAACTATCGGGTTTGCTACGAGCAGTACTTC.

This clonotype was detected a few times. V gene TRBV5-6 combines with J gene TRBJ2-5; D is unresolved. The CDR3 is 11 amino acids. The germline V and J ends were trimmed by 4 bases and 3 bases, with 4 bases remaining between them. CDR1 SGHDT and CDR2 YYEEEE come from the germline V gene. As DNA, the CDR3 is TGTGCCAGCAGCAGAGAAGAGACCCAGTACTTC. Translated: CASSREETQYF.

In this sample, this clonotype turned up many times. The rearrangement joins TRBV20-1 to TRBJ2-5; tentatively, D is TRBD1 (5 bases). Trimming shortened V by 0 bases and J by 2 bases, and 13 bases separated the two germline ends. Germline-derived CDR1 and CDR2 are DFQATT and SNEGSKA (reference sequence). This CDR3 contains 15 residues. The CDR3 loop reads CSARDPNQGQETQYF. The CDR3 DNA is TGCAGTGCTAGAGACCCTAATCAGGGTCAAGAGACCCAGTACTTC.

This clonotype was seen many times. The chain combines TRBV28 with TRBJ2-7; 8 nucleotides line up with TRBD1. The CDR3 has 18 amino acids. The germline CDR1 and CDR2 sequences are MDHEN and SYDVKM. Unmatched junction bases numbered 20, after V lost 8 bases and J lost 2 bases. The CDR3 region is CASGLPHPDRGPTYEQYF. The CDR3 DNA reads TGTGCCAGCGGACTGCCCCACCCTGACAGGGGTCCTACCTACGAGCAGTACTTC.

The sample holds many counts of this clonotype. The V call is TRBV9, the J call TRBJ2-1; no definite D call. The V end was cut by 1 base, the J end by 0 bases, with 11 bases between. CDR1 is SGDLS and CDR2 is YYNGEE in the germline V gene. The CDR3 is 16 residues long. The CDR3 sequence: CASSVMGSVSYNEQFF. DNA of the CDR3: TGTGCCAGCAGCGTAATGGGGTCGGTCTCCTACAATGAGCAGTTCTTC.

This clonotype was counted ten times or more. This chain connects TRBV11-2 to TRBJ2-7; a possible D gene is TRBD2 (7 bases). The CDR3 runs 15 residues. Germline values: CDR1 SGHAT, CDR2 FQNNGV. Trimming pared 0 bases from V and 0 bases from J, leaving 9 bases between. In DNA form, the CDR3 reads TGTGCCAGCAGCTTAGAGCGGGGGCACTCCTACGAGCAGTACTTC. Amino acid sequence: CASSLERGHSYEQYF.

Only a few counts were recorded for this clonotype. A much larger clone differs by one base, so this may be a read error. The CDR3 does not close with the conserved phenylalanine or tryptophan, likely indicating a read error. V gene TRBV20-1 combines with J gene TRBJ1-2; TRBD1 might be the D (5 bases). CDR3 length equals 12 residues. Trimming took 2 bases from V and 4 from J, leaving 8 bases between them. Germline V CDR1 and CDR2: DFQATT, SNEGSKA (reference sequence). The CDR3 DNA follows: TGCAGTGCTAGACGACAGCCCTATGGCTACACCCTC. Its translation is CSARRQPYGYTL.